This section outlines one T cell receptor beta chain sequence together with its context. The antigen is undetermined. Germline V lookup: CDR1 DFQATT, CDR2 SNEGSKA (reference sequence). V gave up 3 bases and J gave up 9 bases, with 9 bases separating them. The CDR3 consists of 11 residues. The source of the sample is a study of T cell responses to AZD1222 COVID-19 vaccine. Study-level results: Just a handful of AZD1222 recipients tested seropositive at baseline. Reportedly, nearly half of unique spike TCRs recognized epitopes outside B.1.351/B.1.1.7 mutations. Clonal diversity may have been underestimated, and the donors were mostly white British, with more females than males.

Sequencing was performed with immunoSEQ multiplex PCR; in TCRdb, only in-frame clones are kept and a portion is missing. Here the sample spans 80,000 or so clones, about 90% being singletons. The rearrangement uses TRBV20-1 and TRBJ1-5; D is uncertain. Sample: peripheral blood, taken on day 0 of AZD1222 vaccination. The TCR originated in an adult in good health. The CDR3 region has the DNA TGCAGTGCTAGGGTGCTAGGGCCCCAGCATTTT. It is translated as CSARVLGPQHF.